This entry is about one TCR beta chain. TCRdb reprocessed the RT-PCR reads via MiXCR and lists one record per CDR3 protein. The table includes roughly 650,000 distinct CDR3 sequences, 12% to 15% detected once. Germline values: CDR1 MNHEY, CDR2 SVGEGT. V lost 10 bases to trimming and J lost 0 bases, with 13 bases between them. The length of the CDR3 is 14 residues. The data stem from a study of response to subunit inactivated influenza vaccine. The source is a man aged 50 to 60 who received an inactivated influenza vaccine. This specimen was PBMCs from blood, taken 14 to 15 days before vaccination. The chain joins TRBV6-2 or TRBV6-3 to TRBJ2-1; the D gene could be TRBD1 or TRBD2 (7 bases each). The CDR3 nucleotides read TGTGCCACCCTCAGGGGGGGCTCCTACAATGAGCAGTTCTTC. Its protein is CATLRGGSYNEQFF.